This T cell receptor beta chain came from a study of T-cell reconstitution after alpha-beta-depleted transplantation in children. TCRbeta library preparation incorporated unique molecular identifiers. TCRdb re-derived calls from the PCR reads in MiXCR, one entry per CDR3 protein. The sample gives almost 600,000 distinct CDR3 sequences, 25% to 30% of which show up once; around 36% is in the top ten. This clonotype appeared a few times. Germline loops: CDR1 SGHRS, CDR2 YFSETQ. The ends lost 4 bases at V and 0 bases at J; junction bases unmatched: 12. The length of the CDR3 is 17 residues. The sequence derives from a boy under two years old with Wiskott-Aldrich syndrome, due to receive a stem cell transplant. The chain has TRBV5-1 and TRBJ1-2; 7 bases match TRBD1. This material consisted of PBMCs, taken before TCRalphabeta/CD19-depleted stem cell transplant. The CDR3 DNA reads as TGCGCCAGCAGCCCCTCTCCGGGACAGAAGTCTAACTATGGCTACACCTTC. Translation gives CASSPSPGQKSNYGYTF. The complete variable domain, with remaining parts taken from reference TRBV5-1 and TRBJ1-2, reads KAGVTQTPRYLIKTRGQQVTLSCSPISGHRSVSWYQQTPGQGLQFLFEYFSETQRNKGNFPGRFSGRQFSNSRSEMNVSTLELGDSALYLCASSPSPGQKSNYGYTFGSGTRLTVV.